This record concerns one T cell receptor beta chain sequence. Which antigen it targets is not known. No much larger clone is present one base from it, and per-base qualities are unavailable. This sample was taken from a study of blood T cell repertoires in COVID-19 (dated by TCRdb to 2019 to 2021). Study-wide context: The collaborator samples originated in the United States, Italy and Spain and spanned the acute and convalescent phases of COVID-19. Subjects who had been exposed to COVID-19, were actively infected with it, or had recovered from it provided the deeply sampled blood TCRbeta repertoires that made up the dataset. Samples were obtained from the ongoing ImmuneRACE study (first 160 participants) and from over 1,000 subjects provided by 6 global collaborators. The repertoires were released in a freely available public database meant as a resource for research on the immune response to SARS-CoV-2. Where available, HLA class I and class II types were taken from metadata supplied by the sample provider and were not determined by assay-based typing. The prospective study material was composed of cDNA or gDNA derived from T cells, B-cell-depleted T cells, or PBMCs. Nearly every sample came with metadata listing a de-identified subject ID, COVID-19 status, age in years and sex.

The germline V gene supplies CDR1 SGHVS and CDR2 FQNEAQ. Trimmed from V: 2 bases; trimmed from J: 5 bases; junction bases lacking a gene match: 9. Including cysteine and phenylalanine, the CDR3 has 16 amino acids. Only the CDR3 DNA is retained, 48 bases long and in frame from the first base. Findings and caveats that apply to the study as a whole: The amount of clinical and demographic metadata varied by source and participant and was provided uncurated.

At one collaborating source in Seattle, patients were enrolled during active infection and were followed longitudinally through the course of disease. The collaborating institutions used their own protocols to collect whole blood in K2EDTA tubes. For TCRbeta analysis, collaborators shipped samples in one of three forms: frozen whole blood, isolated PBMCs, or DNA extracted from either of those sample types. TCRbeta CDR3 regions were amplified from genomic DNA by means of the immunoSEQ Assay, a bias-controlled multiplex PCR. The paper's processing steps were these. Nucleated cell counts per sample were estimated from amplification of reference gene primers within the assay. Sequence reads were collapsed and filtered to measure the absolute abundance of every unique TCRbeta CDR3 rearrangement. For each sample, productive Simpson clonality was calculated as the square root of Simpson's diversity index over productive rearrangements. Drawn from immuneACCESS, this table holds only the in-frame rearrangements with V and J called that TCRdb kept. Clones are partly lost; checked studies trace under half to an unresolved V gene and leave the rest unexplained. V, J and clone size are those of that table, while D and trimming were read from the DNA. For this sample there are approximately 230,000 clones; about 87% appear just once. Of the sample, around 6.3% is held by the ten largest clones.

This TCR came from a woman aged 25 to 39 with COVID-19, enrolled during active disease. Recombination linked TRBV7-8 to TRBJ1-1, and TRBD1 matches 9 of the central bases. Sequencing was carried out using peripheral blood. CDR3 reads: CASSLLGQGSLTEAFF. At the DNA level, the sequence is TGTGCCAGCAGCTTATTGGGACAGGGAAGTTTGACTGAAGCTTTCTTT.